The rows below give T cell receptor beta chains drawn from one sample of a study of T cells after yellow fever vaccination. TCRdb re-called the 5' RACE reads with MiXCR, one entry per CDR3 protein. The sample records about 350,000 distinct CDR3 sequences, 8% to 9.5% being singletons. The material was PBMCs, obtained roughly 46 days after the first yellow fever vaccination. These receptors were obtained from a young man who received the YFV17D yellow fever vaccine. Both conserved end residues are part of each CDR3. Each record gives: D gene, V gene, clone size, CDR3 length, J gene, CDR3 DNA, CDR3 protein. A D gene is named only where the DNA matches it firmly. The listing skips clone size in some rows; elsewhere it reads once, few, many or a size class.

d_gene: -; v_gene: TRBV4-1; abundance: -; len: 15; j_gene: TRBJ1-6; CDR3nt: TGCGCCAGCAGCCAAGCCCTACGAGAGAATTCACCCCTCCACTTT; CDR3aa: CASSQALRENSPLHF
d_gene: TRBD2; v_gene: TRBV6-2/TRBV6-3; abundance: many; len: 15; j_gene: TRBJ2-1; CDR3nt: TGTGCCAGCAGTTCGGCGCGGGGGGGCCAAAATGAGCAGTTCTTC; CDR3aa: CASSSARGGQNEQFF
d_gene: -; v_gene: TRBV13; abundance: once; len: 16; j_gene: TRBJ2-3; CDR3nt: TGTGCCAGCAGCCAGGCCAGGGGGGCCCCCCTAGATACGCAGTATTTT; CDR3aa: CASSQARGAPLDTQYF
d_gene: TRBD1; v_gene: TRBV12-3/TRBV12-4; abundance: few; len: 13; j_gene: TRBJ1-2; CDR3nt: TGTGCCAGCAGCCCGGGACAGGGGACTGGCTACACCTTC; CDR3aa: CASSPGQGTGYTF
d_gene: TRBD2; v_gene: TRBV7-2; abundance: few; len: 16; j_gene: TRBJ2-5; CDR3nt: TGTGCCAGCAGCCGGACGGGACTAGGGGCCGGAGAGACCCAGTACTTC; CDR3aa: CASSRTGLGAGETQYF
d_gene: -; v_gene: TRBV5-1; abundance: -; len: 14; j_gene: TRBJ1-2; CDR3nt: TGCGCCAGCAGCTTGGTATCGGAAAACTATGGCTACACCTTC; CDR3aa: CASSLVSENYGYTF
d_gene: -; v_gene: TRBV20-1; abundance: -; len: 15; j_gene: TRBJ1-3; CDR3nt: TGCAGTGCTGGGGACCAACAGGGCCCTGGAAACACCATATATTTT; CDR3aa: CSAGDQQGPGNTIYF
d_gene: -; v_gene: TRBV5-1; abundance: few; len: 12; j_gene: TRBJ1-1; CDR3nt: TGCGCCAGCAGTCCCGGACAGTCGGAAGCTTTCTTT; CDR3aa: CASSPGQSEAFF
d_gene: -; v_gene: TRBV6-2/TRBV6-3; abundance: -; len: 13; j_gene: TRBJ2-1; CDR3nt: TGTGCCAGCGGCCCTATCGGCGTGGTTGAGCAGTTCTTC; CDR3aa: CASGPIGVVEQFF
d_gene: -; v_gene: TRBV20-1; abundance: many; len: 13; j_gene: TRBJ2-5; CDR3nt: TGCAGTGCCGGACGGGGGGCGCGGGAGACCCAGTACTTC; CDR3aa: CSAGRGARETQYF
d_gene: -; v_gene: TRBV19; abundance: -; len: 14; j_gene: TRBJ2-3; CDR3nt: TGTGCCAGTAGTGTCCAGGGGAGCAGAGATACGCAGTATTTT; CDR3aa: CASSVQGSRDTQYF
d_gene: TRBD2; v_gene: TRBV5-1; abundance: -; len: 17; j_gene: TRBJ2-3; CDR3nt: TGCGCCAGCAGCTTGAATGCTAGCGGGGGGCGGCCAGATACGCAGTATTTT; CDR3aa: CASSLNASGGRPDTQYF
d_gene: -; v_gene: TRBV6-4; abundance: few; len: 15; j_gene: TRBJ2-2; CDR3nt: TGTGCCAGCAGTGCACGGGCTGCGAACACCGGGGAGCTGTTTTTT; CDR3aa: CASSARAANTGELFF
d_gene: -; v_gene: TRBV7-8; abundance: few; len: 12; j_gene: TRBJ1-6; CDR3nt: TGTGCCAGCAGCTCGGATAATTCACCCCTCCACTTT; CDR3aa: CASSSDNSPLHF
d_gene: -; v_gene: TRBV12-3/TRBV12-4; abundance: many; len: 14; j_gene: TRBJ1-1; CDR3nt: TGTGCCAGCAGCCCCCAGTCTTTGAACACTGAAGCTTTCTTT; CDR3aa: CASSPQSLNTEAFF
d_gene: TRBD1; v_gene: TRBV24-1; abundance: -; len: 16; j_gene: TRBJ2-2; CDR3nt: TGTGCCATCAGTGACCTTACCCAGGGGGTCGCCGGGGAGCTGTTTTTT; CDR3aa: CAISDLTQGVAGELFF
d_gene: -; v_gene: TRBV4-3; abundance: many; len: 14; j_gene: TRBJ1-2; CDR3nt: TGCGCCAGCAGCCAAGGAGGGACTAACTATGGCTACACCTTC; CDR3aa: CASSQGGTNYGYTF
d_gene: -; v_gene: TRBV12-3/TRBV12-4; abundance: few; len: 14; j_gene: TRBJ1-1; CDR3nt: TGTGCCAGCAGTTTCAACTTAGGGGGCACTGAAGCTTTCTTT; CDR3aa: CASSFNLGGTEAFF
d_gene: -; v_gene: TRBV12-3/TRBV12-4; abundance: few; len: 13; j_gene: TRBJ2-5; CDR3nt: TGTGCCAGCAGTTTAGTACCAGAAGAGACCCAGTACTTC; CDR3aa: CASSLVPEETQYF
d_gene: -; v_gene: TRBV7-3; abundance: few; len: 15; j_gene: TRBJ2-1; CDR3nt: TGTGCCAGCAGCTTATGGCAGGGCTCCTACAATGAGCAGTTCTTC; CDR3aa: CASSLWQGSYNEQFF
d_gene: TRBD1; v_gene: TRBV19; abundance: -; len: 15; j_gene: TRBJ2-5; CDR3nt: TGTGCCAGTAGTCGGCCGGACAGGGTTCAAGAGACCCAGTACTTC; CDR3aa: CASSRPDRVQETQYF
d_gene: -; v_gene: TRBV23-1; abundance: few; len: 16; j_gene: TRBJ2-1; CDR3nt: TGCGCCAGCAGCCCCCCCCAGGGGTCATCGCGCAATGAGCAGTTCTTC; CDR3aa: CASSPPQGSSRNEQFF
d_gene: -; v_gene: TRBV7-2; abundance: many; len: 14; j_gene: TRBJ1-2; CDR3nt: TGTGCCAGCAGCAACGGACAGCGGACTAGTGGCTACACCTTC; CDR3aa: CASSNGQRTSGYTF
d_gene: -; v_gene: TRBV29-1; abundance: -; len: 11; j_gene: TRBJ1-2; CDR3nt: TGCAGCTTAGGAGATTTGGATGGCTACACCTTC; CDR3aa: CSLGDLDGYTF
d_gene: -; v_gene: TRBV2; abundance: -; len: 15; j_gene: TRBJ2-2; CDR3nt: TGTGCCAGCAAGGGACTCGGGTTTAACACCGGGGAGCTGTTTTTT; CDR3aa: CASKGLGFNTGELFF
d_gene: -; v_gene: TRBV18; abundance: -; len: 15; j_gene: TRBJ2-7; CDR3nt: TGTGCCAGCTCACCAGGGTCGAGCGGCTCCTACGAGCAGTACTTC; CDR3aa: CASSPGSSGSYEQYF
d_gene: TRBD1; v_gene: TRBV18; abundance: few; len: 15; j_gene: TRBJ2-2; CDR3nt: TGTGCCAGCTCACCAACCGGGACAGGGGCCGGGGAGCTGTTTTTT; CDR3aa: CASSPTGTGAGELFF
d_gene: -; v_gene: TRBV20-1; abundance: -; len: 13; j_gene: TRBJ2-1; CDR3nt: TGCAGTGCTCTTACAAACAGGGCTGATGAGCAGTTCTTC; CDR3aa: CSALTNRADEQFF
d_gene: -; v_gene: TRBV5-1; abundance: many; len: 15; j_gene: TRBJ2-3; CDR3nt: TGTGCCAGCAGCTTAGGGGGTCTAAGCACAGATACGCAGTATTTT; CDR3aa: CASSLGGLSTDTQYF
d_gene: -; v_gene: TRBV12-3/TRBV12-4; abundance: few; len: 16; j_gene: TRBJ2-2; CDR3nt: TGTGCCAGCAGAATAGGACGGAGGCGAAACACCGGGGAGCTGTTTTTT; CDR3aa: CASRIGRRRNTGELFF
d_gene: TRBD1; v_gene: TRBV5-1; abundance: -; len: 13; j_gene: TRBJ1-2; CDR3nt: TGCGCCAGCAGCTACTGGACAGGGGATGGCTACACCTTC; CDR3aa: CASSYWTGDGYTF
d_gene: -; v_gene: TRBV19; abundance: -; len: 14; j_gene: TRBJ1-6; CDR3nt: TGTGCCAGTAGGCCCTGGGACGGAGATTCACCCCTCCACTTT; CDR3aa: CASRPWDGDSPLHF
d_gene: -; v_gene: TRBV12-3/TRBV12-4; abundance: few; len: 14; j_gene: TRBJ2-5; CDR3nt: TGTGCCAGCACCCAGATGGCCGGAGGGGAGACCCAGTACTTC; CDR3aa: CASTQMAGGETQYF
d_gene: TRBD2; v_gene: TRBV6-1; abundance: few; len: 14; j_gene: TRBJ2-1; CDR3nt: TGTGCCAGTGGAGCGGGGGACTCCTACAATGAGCAGTTCTTC; CDR3aa: CASGAGDSYNEQFF
d_gene: TRBD1; v_gene: TRBV10-3; abundance: few; len: 14; j_gene: TRBJ1-6; CDR3nt: TGTGCCATCAGTGAGGACAGGGGGCTTTCACCCCTCCACTTT; CDR3aa: CAISEDRGLSPLHF
d_gene: TRBD1; v_gene: TRBV11-2; abundance: -; len: 15; j_gene: TRBJ1-3; CDR3nt: TGTGCCAGCAGCGACGACAGGGGGCCTGGAAACACCATATATTTT; CDR3aa: CASSDDRGPGNTIYF
d_gene: -; v_gene: TRBV3-1; abundance: -; len: 15; j_gene: TRBJ2-3; CDR3nt: TGTGCCAGCAGCCAAGAACGGGGGAACACAGATACGCAGTATTTT; CDR3aa: CASSQERGNTDTQYF
d_gene: TRBD1; v_gene: TRBV6-2/TRBV6-3; abundance: few; len: 16; j_gene: TRBJ1-2; CDR3nt: TGTGCCAGCAGTCTCACCCCGGGACAGGGACACTATGGCTACACCTTC; CDR3aa: CASSLTPGQGHYGYTF
d_gene: -; v_gene: TRBV7-2; abundance: -; len: 15; j_gene: TRBJ2-7; CDR3nt: TGTGCCAGCAGCGGAGGGGGGACAGCGACCTACGAGCAGTACTTC; CDR3aa: CASSGGGTATYEQYF
d_gene: TRBD2; v_gene: TRBV20-1; abundance: -; len: 17; j_gene: TRBJ2-1; CDR3nt: TGCAGTGCTAGCCTGGCTAGCGGGGGGGCTAAAGGATGGGAGCAGTTCTTC; CDR3aa: CSASLASGGAKGWEQFF
d_gene: -; v_gene: TRBV20-1; abundance: few; len: 13; j_gene: TRBJ2-7; CDR3nt: TGCAGTGCTAGAGGGGGAGGGGGATGGCAGCAGTACTTC; CDR3aa: CSARGGGGWQQYF
d_gene: -; v_gene: TRBV12-3/TRBV12-4; abundance: -; len: 14; j_gene: TRBJ2-7; CDR3nt: TGTGCCAGCAGTTTTTCACAGAGGTCCTACGAGCAGTACTTC; CDR3aa: CASSFSQRSYEQYF
d_gene: -; v_gene: TRBV10-3; abundance: few; len: 13; j_gene: TRBJ1-1; CDR3nt: TGTGCCATCAGCCTGCAAGGAGGTACTGAAGCTTTCTTT; CDR3aa: CAISLQGGTEAFF
d_gene: -; v_gene: TRBV20-1; abundance: few; len: 13; j_gene: TRBJ1-1; CDR3nt: TGCAGTGCTAGCAATTCTATGAACACTGAAGCTTTCTTT; CDR3aa: CSASNSMNTEAFF
d_gene: -; v_gene: TRBV15; abundance: many; len: 16; j_gene: TRBJ2-7; CDR3nt: TGTGCCACCAGCAGAGTAATGGCAGGGCGAACTGGCGAGCAGTACTTC; CDR3aa: CATSRVMAGRTGEQYF